Following are 32 T cell receptor beta chains from one sample sequenced in a study of PD-1 blockade in classical Hodgkin lymphoma. This sample's time point: newly diagnosed, previously untreated cHL patient sample. The CD8+ T cells came from thawed PBMCs through magnetic negative selection. Profiling relied on immunoSEQ multiplex PCR, and the TCRdb table lists in-frame clones only, not all of them. The sample has over 2,500 clones, around 80% seen once. Sequences were obtained from CD8+ T cells from blood. Receptor source: a human donor with classical Hodgkin lymphoma.

J is TRBJ1-4 and V is TRBV30; 9 bases map to TRBD1. This CDR3 contains 14 residues. J lost 7 bases, V lost 0 bases, and 3 bases had no gene match. CDR1 and CDR2 (germline): GTSNPN, SVGIG (reference sequence). The CDR3 sequence: CAWSVGTGLEKLFF. The CDR3 region has the DNA TGTGCCTGGAGTGTCGGGACAGGGCTTGAAAAACTGTTTTTT.

This sequence joins TRBV6-1 and TRBJ2-7; D may correspond to TRBD1 or TRBD2 (6 bases each). Germline CDR1 reads MNHNS; CDR2 reads SASEGT. Trimming cost V 8 bases and J 2 bases, with 19 bases left between them. The CDR3 is made up of 15 amino acids. CDR3 sequence (DNA): TGTGCCAGCGGACTCTGGGACTGGGACACCTACGAGCAGTACTTC. This translates into CASGLWDWDTYEQYF.

In DNA form, the CDR3 reads TGTGCCAGCTCACCCGACATAGATTTGAACACCGGGGAGCTGTTTTTT. This encodes CASSPDIDLNTGELFF. The chain couples TRBV18 to TRBJ2-2; the D is unclear. Trimming pared 3 bases from V and 1 base from J, leaving 12 bases between. This CDR3 contains 16 residues. Germline CDR1 is KGHSH and CDR2 is LQKENI.

This chain uses TRBV27 with TRBJ2-2; TRBD2 aligns across 9 bases. V dropped 4 bases and J dropped 6; count of bases not matched to a gene: 9. The CDR3 length is 16 residues. Germline V CDR1 and CDR2: MNHEY, SMNVEV (reference sequence). CDR3 amino acids: CASSSQREVGAGELFF. DNA for the CDR3: TGTGCCAGCAGTTCCCAGCGGGAGGTTGGCGCCGGGGAGCTGTTTTTT.

The chain is built from TRBV19 and TRBJ2-2; a weak D match, TRBD2 (7 bases). Germline V gene lookup returns CDR1 LNHDA and CDR2 SQIVND (reference sequence). Trimming took off 3 bases at V and 1 base at J, with 12 bases between the two ends. The CDR3 length is 16 residues. CDR3 sequence: CASSIVGGRNTGELFF. CDR3 in DNA: TGTGCCAGTAGTATCGTGGGGGGGCGGAACACCGGGGAGCTGTTTTTT.

The chain uses TRBV7-9 and TRBJ2-7; TRBD2 aligns across 7 bases. With 4 bases clipped from V and 2 bases from J, the junction kept 8 bases outside the gene matches. Germline V gene lookup returns CDR1 SEHNR and CDR2 FQNEAQ (reference sequence). The CDR3 has 15 amino acids. The CDR3 region is CASSSNSGNTYEQYF. DNA of the CDR3: TGTGCCAGCAGCTCTAACAGCGGGAACACCTACGAGCAGTACTTC.

The V gene is TRBV7-9, the J gene TRBJ2-2; D is possibly TRBD1 (5 bases). CDR1 is SEHNR and CDR2 is FQNEAQ in the germline V gene (reference sequence). The CDR3 totals 14 residues. Trimming left V 5 bases short and J 7 bases short, with 14 bases between. CDR3 amino acids: CASSTSAGLGELFF. CDR3 in DNA: TGTGCCAGCAGCACAAGTGCAGGGCTCGGGGAGCTGTTTTTT.

This clone was seen just once. The CDR3 nucleotides are TGTGCCTGGATCAATTTCCCGGGACAGGATGGCTACACCTTC. It is translated as CAWINFPGQDGYTF. V and J are TRBV30 and TRBJ1-2; 8 positions agree with TRBD1. Germline V gene data show CDR1 as GTSNPN and CDR2 as SVGIG (reference sequence). Unmatched junction bases numbered 10, after V lost 4 bases and J lost 6 bases. The CDR3 is made up of 14 amino acids.

The rearrangement uses TRBV11-2 and TRBJ2-2; D is undetermined. Trimming removed 4 bases from V and 4 bases from J, with 4 bases in between. The CDR3 runs to 12 residues. The germline V gene has CDR1 SGHAT and CDR2 FQNNGV. CDR3 residues: CASSSGTGELFF. Written as DNA, the CDR3 is TGTGCCAGCAGCTCGGGCACCGGGGAGCTGTTTTTT.

The table lists this clone with a count of one. This rearrangement joins TRBV13 to TRBJ2-3, with no clear D. V lost 2 bases, J lost 0 bases, and 6 bases lay in between. This CDR3 comprises 14 residues. CDR1 and CDR2 (germline): PRHDT, FYEKMQ (reference sequence). Here the CDR3 reads CASSLRTSTDTQYF. In nucleotides, the CDR3 is TGTGCCAGCAGCTTACGTACTAGCACAGATACGCAGTATTTT.

The rearrangement links TRBV5-6 to TRBJ2-1; D is unresolved. The germline V gene has CDR1 SGHDT and CDR2 YYEEEE. The CDR3 totals 13 residues. Trimming pared 0 bases from V and 6 bases from J, leaving 7 bases between. CDR3 nucleotides: TGTGCCAGCAGCTTGGGTCTACTCAATGAGCAGTTCTTC. Translation: CASSLGLLNEQFF.

The chain has TRBV6-5 and TRBJ1-5; tentative D call: TRBD1 (5 bases). Germline V gene lookup returns CDR1 MNHEY and CDR2 SVGAGI. CDR3 length equals 15 residues. Trimming removed 5 bases at V and 3 bases at J, with 14 bases between. CDR3 sequence reads: CASSPGRLDNQPQHF. The CDR3 DNA follows: TGTGCCAGCAGTCCGGGACGGCTTGACAATCAGCCCCAGCATTTT.

The chain recombines TRBV28 with TRBJ2-1; D remains ambiguous. Germline CDR1 is MDHEN and CDR2 is SYDVKM. V dropped 5 bases and J dropped 6 bases, with 8 bases sitting between them. The CDR3 runs 12 residues. CDR3 sequence reads: CASSLAPNEQFF. The CDR3 DNA is TGTGCCAGCAGTCTTGCCCCCAATGAGCAGTTCTTC.

The CDR3 is CASSSTGSDEQFF. CDR3 in DNA: TGTGCCAGCAGTTCAACAGGGTCGGATGAGCAGTTCTTC. The chain has TRBV28 and TRBJ2-1; possibly TRBD1 for D (6 bases). Trimming left V 4 bases short and J 8 bases short, with 12 bases between. In germline, CDR1 is MDHEN, CDR2 SYDVKM. The CDR3 covers 13 residues.

A word on this clone: This sample includes further DNA sequences coding for the same CDR3. The chain recombines TRBV11-2 with TRBJ2-1, with TRBD2 matching over 9 bases. V shed 4 bases, J shed 4 bases, and the junction held 14 bases outside the gene matches. Per germline, CDR1 SGHAT and CDR2 FQNNGV. This CDR3 region has 18 residues. The CDR3 DNA sequence: TGTGCCAGCAGCTCGCGGCTGGGGGGACTAGCAGAATACAATGAGCAGTTCTTC. It is translated as CASSSRLGGLAEYNEQFF.

This clone was seen only once. The chain recombines TRBV6-5 with TRBJ2-7, with 16 bases fitting TRBD2. Germline V gene sequence: CDR1 MNHEY, CDR2 SVGAGI. The V and J ends lost 6 bases and 6 bases, in that order; junction bases with no gene match: 5. This CDR3 spans 15 amino acids. DNA for the CDR3: TGTGCCAGCAGGTTGGGACTAGCGGGAGGGCCCGAGCAGTACTTC. It is translated as CASRLGLAGGPEQYF.

V and J are TRBV4-3 and TRBJ2-7; 7 bases are a match to TRBD1. The germline gives CDR1 LGHNA, CDR2 YSLEER. CDR3 length: 15 residues. J lost 2 bases, V lost 4 bases, and 8 bases had no gene match. CDR3 sequence: CASSRTTGTPYEQYF. Written as DNA, the CDR3 is TGCGCCAGCAGCCGAACGACAGGGACCCCCTACGAGCAGTACTTC.

This chain uses TRBV5-8 with TRBJ2-1, with D possibly being TRBD1 (6 bases). The V gene's germline CDR1 is SGHTS and CDR2 YDEGEE. This CDR3 has 16 amino acids. V was trimmed by 4 bases and J by 1 base, leaving 15 bases between them. CDR3 sequence (DNA): TGTGCCAGCAGCACAGGGACCTCCTCTTCCTACAATGAGCAGTTCTTC. Its protein product is CASSTGTSSSYNEQFF.

This rearrangement joins TRBV10-3 to TRBJ2-6, with TRBD1 as a possible D gene (5 bases). Per the germline V gene, CDR1 is ENHRY and CDR2 is SYGVKD. V dropped 4 bases and J dropped 0 bases, with 13 bases sitting between them. This CDR3 region has 17 residues. The CDR3 region is CAISGQTKSSGANVLTF. In DNA, the CDR3 is TGTGCCATCAGTGGACAGACAAAGAGCTCTGGGGCCAACGTCCTGACTTTC.

V gene TRBV4-3 combines with J gene TRBJ2-3, with 7 bases that match TRBD2. The CDR3 contains 17 residues. Germline CDR1 is LGHNA and CDR2 is YSLEER. V shed 0 bases and J 4 bases; nucleotides not matched to a gene: 10. The CDR3 bases are TGCGCCAGCAGCCAAGATTGGGGGACTATGGGTGCAGATACGCAGTATTTT. Its protein product is CASSQDWGTMGADTQYF.

This chain links TRBV29-1 with TRBJ2-1; 7 positions match TRBD2. Germline CDR1 and CDR2: SQVTM and ANQGSEA. V lost 4 bases to trimming and J lost 2 bases; unmatched junction nucleotides: 5. The CDR3 sequence is 14 residues long. CDR3 sequence reads: CSVVSGIAYNEQFF. The CDR3 bases are TGCAGCGTTGTCAGCGGGATAGCCTACAATGAGCAGTTCTTC.

J is TRBJ2-2 and V is TRBV7-2; TRBD1 might be the D (6 bases). This CDR3 spans 15 amino acids. V gave up 5 bases and J gave up 0 bases, with 10 bases separating them. Germline V gene data show CDR1 as SGHTA and CDR2 as FQGNSA. As DNA, the CDR3 is TGTGCCAGCAGCCCAACAGGGCCGAACACCGGGGAGCTGTTTTTT. Translation: CASSPTGPNTGELFF.

The chain is built from TRBV6-5 and TRBJ2-4; perhaps TRBD1 as D (6 bases). The V gene's germline CDR1 is MNHEY and CDR2 SVGAGI. The CDR3 contains 15 residues. Trimming took 4 bases from V and 8 from J, leaving 18 bases between them. The CDR3 protein is CASSLTGSGTDIQYF. The CDR3, as DNA: TGTGCCAGCAGTTTAACAGGGTCCGGTACGGACATTCAGTACTTC.

This chain links TRBV6-6 with TRBJ2-1; no firm D call. Germline CDR1 MNHNY, CDR2 SVGAGI (reference sequence). This CDR3 has 14 residues. Between the trimmed V and J ends, which lost 4 bases and 1 base, there was a span of 8 bases. CDR3 protein: CASSWQASYNEQFF. The CDR3 nucleotides are TGTGCCAGCAGTTGGCAGGCGTCCTACAATGAGCAGTTCTTC.

V usage is TRBV19 and J usage is TRBJ2-1; the D gene is possibly TRBD1 (6 bases). This CDR3 comprises 17 residues. Germline CDR1 and CDR2: LNHDA and SQIVND (reference sequence). V lost 0 bases and J lost 10, with 22 bases in between. CDR3 sequence: CASSIDPAGTKSDEQFF. The CDR3 DNA reads TGTGCCAGTAGTATAGATCCGGCCGGGACAAAGTCAGACGAGCAGTTCTTC. The complete variable domain, with remaining parts taken from reference TRBV19 and TRBJ2-1, reads DGGITQSPKYLFRKEGQNVTLSCEQNLNHDAMYWYRQDPGQGLRLIYYSQIVNDFQKGDIAEGYSVSREKKESFPLTVTSAQKNPTAFYLCASSIDPAGTKSDEQFFGPGTRLTVL.

This chain joins TRBV19 and TRBJ2-1; TRBD2 matches at 10 bases. CDR1 and CDR2 (germline): LNHDA, SQIVND (reference sequence). This CDR3 has 15 amino acids. The V gene end was trimmed by 2 bases and the J gene end by 6 bases; junction bases not matched to a gene: 4. The CDR3 is CASSILAGAPNEQFF. DNA of the CDR3: TGTGCCAGTAGTATACTAGCGGGAGCTCCCAATGAGCAGTTCTTC.

This chain joins TRBV10-3 and TRBJ2-7; no clear D. Trimming took 3 bases from V and 5 from J, leaving 11 bases between them. The CDR3 spans 13 residues. CDR1 and CDR2 (germline): ENHRY, SYGVKD. The CDR3 spells CAISDSSVDEQYF. For the CDR3, the DNA is TGTGCCATCAGTGATTCATCGGTAGACGAGCAGTACTTC.

This rearrangement joins TRBV27 to TRBJ2-3, with 11 bases fitting TRBD2. The germline V gene has CDR1 MNHEY and CDR2 SMNVEV (reference sequence). The junction had 8 bases not matched to a gene; V was cut back by 2 bases and J by 4 bases. This CDR3 has 17 amino acids. CDR3 loop: CASSLRLAGGLPDTQYF. The CDR3 nucleotides read TGTGCCAGCAGTTTACGCTTAGCGGGAGGGTTGCCAGATACGCAGTATTTT.

The rearrangement links TRBV2 to TRBJ2-1, with D unresolved. Trimming took 4 bases from V and 9 from J, leaving 4 bases between them. This CDR3 has 10 residues. Germline values: CDR1 SNHLY, CDR2 FYNNEI. As DNA, the CDR3 is TGTGCCAGCAGTGGCCCTGAGCAGTTCTTC. It is translated as CASSGPEQFF.

The rearrangement joins TRBV15 to TRBJ2-2; tentatively, D is TRBD2 (5 bases). V was pared by 8 bases and J by 6 bases, with 7 bases between. This CDR3 comprises 11 residues. Germline CDR1 LNHNV, CDR2 YYDKDF (reference sequence). The CDR3 DNA sequence: TGTGCCACCGGAGGTCCCGGGGAGCTGTTTTTT. It specifies CATGGPGELFF.

This chain joins TRBV19 and TRBJ1-1; the match to TRBD1 covers 8 bases. This CDR3 spans 14 amino acids. Germline V gene lookup returns CDR1 LNHDA and CDR2 SQIVND (reference sequence). The V gene end was trimmed by 5 bases and the J gene end by 6 bases; junction bases not matched to a gene: 8. The DNA for the CDR3 is TGTGCCAGTAGTTGGACAGGGAGGTCGGCTGAAGCTTTCTTT. It is translated as CASSWTGRSAEAFF.

This chain uses TRBV27 with TRBJ2-7; 7 bases are a match to TRBD2. CDR1 and CDR2 (germline): MNHEY, SMNVEV (reference sequence). This CDR3 spans 14 amino acids. The V segment lost 8 bases and the J segment 4 bases; nucleotides outside the gene matches: 11. The CDR3 here is CASGAWGGSYEQYF. The CDR3 DNA follows: TGTGCCAGCGGTGCTTGGGGGGGGTCATACGAGCAGTACTTC.